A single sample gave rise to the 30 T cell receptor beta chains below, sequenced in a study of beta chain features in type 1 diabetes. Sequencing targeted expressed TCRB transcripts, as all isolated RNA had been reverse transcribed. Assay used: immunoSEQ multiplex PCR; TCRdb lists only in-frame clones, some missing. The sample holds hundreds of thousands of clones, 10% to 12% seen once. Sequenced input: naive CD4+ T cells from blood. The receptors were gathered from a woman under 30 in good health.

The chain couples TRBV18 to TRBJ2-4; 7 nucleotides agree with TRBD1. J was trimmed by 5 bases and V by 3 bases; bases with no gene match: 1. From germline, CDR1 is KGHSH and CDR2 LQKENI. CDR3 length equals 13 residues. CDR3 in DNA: TGTGCCAGCTCACCGGGACAGCAAAACATTCAGTACTTC. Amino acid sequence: CASSPGQQNIQYF.

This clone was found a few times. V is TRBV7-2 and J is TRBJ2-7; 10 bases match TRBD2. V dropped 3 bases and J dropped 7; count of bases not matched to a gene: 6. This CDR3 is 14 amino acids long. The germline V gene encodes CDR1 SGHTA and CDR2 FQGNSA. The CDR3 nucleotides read TGTGCCAGCAGCTTCGCTAGCGGGAGCTTTGAGCAGTACTTC. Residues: CASSFASGSFEQYF.

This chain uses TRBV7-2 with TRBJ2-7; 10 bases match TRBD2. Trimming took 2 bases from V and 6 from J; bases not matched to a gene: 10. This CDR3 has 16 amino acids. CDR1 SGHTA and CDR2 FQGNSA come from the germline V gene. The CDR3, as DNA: TGTGCCAGCAGCTTACTTCCCGGGACTAGCGTACTCGAGCAGTACTTC. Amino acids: CASSLLPGTSVLEQYF.

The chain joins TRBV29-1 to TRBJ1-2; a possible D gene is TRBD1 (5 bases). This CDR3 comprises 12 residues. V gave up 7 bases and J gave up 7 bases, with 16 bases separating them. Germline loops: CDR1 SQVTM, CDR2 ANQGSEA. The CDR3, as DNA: TGCAGCGGTCGTTGGGGCGCCGGTGGCTACACCTTC. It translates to CSGRWGAGGYTF.

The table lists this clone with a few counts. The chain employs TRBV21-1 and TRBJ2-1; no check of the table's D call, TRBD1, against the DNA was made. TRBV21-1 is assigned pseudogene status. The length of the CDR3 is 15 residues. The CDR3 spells CASSKHQVHLNEQFF. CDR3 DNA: TGTGCCAGCAGCAAACACCAGGTCCACCTCAATGAGCAGTTCTTC.

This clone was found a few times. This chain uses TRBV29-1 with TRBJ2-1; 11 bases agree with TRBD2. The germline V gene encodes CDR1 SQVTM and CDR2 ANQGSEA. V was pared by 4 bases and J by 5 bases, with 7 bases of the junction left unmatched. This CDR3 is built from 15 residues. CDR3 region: CSVAPRLAGHNEQFF. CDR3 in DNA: TGCAGCGTTGCGCCCCGACTAGCGGGGCACAATGAGCAGTTCTTC.

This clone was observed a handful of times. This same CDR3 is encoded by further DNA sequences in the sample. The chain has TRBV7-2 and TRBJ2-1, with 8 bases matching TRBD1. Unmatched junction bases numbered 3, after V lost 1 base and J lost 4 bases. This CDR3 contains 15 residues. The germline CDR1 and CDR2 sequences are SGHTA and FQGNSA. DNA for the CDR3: TGTGCCAGCAGCTTAGGACAGGGGCGGTACAATGAGCAGTTCTTC. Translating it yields CASSLGQGRYNEQFF. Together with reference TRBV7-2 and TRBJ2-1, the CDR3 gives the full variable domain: GAGVSQSPSNKVTEKGKDVELRCDPISGHTALYWYRQSLGQGLEFLIYFQGNSAPDKSGLPSDRFSAERTGGSVSTLTIQRTQQEDSAVYLCASSLGQGRYNEQFFGPGTRLTVL.

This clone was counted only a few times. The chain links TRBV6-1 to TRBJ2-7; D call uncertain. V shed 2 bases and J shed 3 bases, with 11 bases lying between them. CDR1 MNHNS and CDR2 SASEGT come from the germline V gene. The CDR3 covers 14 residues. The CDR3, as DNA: TGTGCCAGCAGTGAACTGTATGGGATCTACGAGCAGTACGTC. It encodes CASSELYGIYEQYV.

The CDR3 here is CASSLERNTGELFF. The CDR3 DNA reads as TGTGCCAGCAGCTTAGAGAGGAACACCGGGGAGCTGTTTTTT. The chain carries TRBV7-9 and TRBJ2-2, with no clear D. The germline V gene has CDR1 SEHNR and CDR2 FQNEAQ (reference sequence). Between the trimmed V and J ends, which lost 1 base and 1 base, there was a span of 4 bases. The CDR3 is made up of 14 amino acids.

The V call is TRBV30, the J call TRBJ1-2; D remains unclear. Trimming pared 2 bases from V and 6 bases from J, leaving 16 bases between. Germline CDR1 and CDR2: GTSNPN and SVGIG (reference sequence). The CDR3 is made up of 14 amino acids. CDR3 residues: CAWSTRLVRNGYTF. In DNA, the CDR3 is TGTGCCTGGAGTACCAGGCTCGTTCGGAATGGCTACACCTTC.

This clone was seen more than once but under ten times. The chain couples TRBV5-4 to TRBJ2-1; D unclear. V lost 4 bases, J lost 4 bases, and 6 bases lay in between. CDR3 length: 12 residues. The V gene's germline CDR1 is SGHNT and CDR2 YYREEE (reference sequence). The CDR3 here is CASSRRYNEQFF. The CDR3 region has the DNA TGTGCCAGCAGCCGGCGGTACAATGAGCAGTTCTTC.

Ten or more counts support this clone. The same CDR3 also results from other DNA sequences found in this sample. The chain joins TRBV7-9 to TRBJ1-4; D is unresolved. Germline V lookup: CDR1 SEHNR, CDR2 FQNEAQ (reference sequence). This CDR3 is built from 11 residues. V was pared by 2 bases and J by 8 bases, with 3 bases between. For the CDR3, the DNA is TGTGCCAGCAGCTTAAGGGAAAAACTGTTTTTT. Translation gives CASSLREKLFF.

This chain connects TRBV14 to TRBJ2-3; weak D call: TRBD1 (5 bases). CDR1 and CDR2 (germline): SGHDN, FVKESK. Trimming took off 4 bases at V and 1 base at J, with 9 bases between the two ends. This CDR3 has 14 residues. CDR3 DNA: TGTGCCAGCAGCCCGACAGCAGGCACAGATACGCAGTATTTT. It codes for CASSPTAGTDTQYF.

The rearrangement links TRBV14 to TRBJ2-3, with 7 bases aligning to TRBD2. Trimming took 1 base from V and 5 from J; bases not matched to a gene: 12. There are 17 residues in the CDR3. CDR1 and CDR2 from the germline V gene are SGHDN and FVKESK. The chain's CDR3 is CASSQAGPGGIRDTQYF. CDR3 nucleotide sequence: TGTGCCAGCAGCCAAGCCGGGCCGGGGGGTATCCGAGATACGCAGTATTTT.

CDR3 protein: CASSTTAPGVETQYF. The CDR3, as DNA: TGTGCCAGTAGTACCACCGCCCCAGGGGTGGAGACCCAGTACTTC. The chain uses TRBV19 and TRBJ2-5, with a tentative D call TRBD1 (6 bases). The V end was cut by 4 bases, the J end by 5 bases, with 17 bases between. CDR3 length: 15 residues. CDR1 and CDR2 from the germline V gene are LNHDA and SQIVND (reference sequence).

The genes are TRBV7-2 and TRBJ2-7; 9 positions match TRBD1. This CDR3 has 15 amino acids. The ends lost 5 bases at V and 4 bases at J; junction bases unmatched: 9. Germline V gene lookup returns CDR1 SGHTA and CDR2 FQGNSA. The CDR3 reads CASSLGGTGTYEQYV. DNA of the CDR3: TGTGCCAGCAGCCTAGGCGGGACAGGGACATACGAGCAGTACGTC.

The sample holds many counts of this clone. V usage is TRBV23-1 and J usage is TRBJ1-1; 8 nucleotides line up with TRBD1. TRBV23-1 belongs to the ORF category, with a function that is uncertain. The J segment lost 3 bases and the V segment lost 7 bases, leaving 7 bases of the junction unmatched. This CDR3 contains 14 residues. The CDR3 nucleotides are TGCGCCAGCAATGGCGACAGGGGACACACTGAAGCTTTCTTT. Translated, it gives CASNGDRGHTEAFF.

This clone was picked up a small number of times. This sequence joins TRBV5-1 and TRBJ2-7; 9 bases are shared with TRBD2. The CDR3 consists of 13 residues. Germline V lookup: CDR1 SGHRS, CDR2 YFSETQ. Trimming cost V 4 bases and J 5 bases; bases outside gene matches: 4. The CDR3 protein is CASSLTSGDEQYV. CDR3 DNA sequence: TGCGCCAGCAGCCTGACTAGCGGCGACGAGCAGTACGTC.

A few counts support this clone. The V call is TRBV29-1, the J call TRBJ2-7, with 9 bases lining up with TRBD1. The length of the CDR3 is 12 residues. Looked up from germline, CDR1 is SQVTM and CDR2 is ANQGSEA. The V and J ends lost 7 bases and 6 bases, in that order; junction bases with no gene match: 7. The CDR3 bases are TGCAGCGCGGCAACAGGGGGCTCCGAGCAGTACGTC. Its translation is CSAATGGSEQYV.

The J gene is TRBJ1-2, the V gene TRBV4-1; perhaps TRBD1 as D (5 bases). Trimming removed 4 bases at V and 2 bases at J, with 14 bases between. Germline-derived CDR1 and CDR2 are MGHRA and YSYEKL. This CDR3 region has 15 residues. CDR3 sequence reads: CASSLNDRGNYGYTF. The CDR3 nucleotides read TGCGCCAGCAGCCTAAACGATCGGGGGAACTATGGCTACACCTTC.

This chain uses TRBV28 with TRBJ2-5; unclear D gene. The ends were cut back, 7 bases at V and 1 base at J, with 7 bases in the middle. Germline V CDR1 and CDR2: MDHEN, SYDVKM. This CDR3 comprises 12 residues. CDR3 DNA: TGTGCCAGCAAGAGCGCCCAAGAGACCCAGTACTTC. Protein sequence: CASKSAQETQYF.

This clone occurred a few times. The CDR3 coding sequence is TGTGCCAGCAGCTTGAGGCTAGCGGCGAATGAGCAGTTCTTC. The encoded protein is CASSLRLAANEQFF. The chain is built from TRBV13 and TRBJ2-1; 7 bases align to TRBD2. Trimming took 3 bases from V and 7 from J; bases not matched to a gene: 6. Germline lookup yields CDR1 PRHDT and CDR2 FYEKMQ (reference sequence). This CDR3 region has 14 residues.

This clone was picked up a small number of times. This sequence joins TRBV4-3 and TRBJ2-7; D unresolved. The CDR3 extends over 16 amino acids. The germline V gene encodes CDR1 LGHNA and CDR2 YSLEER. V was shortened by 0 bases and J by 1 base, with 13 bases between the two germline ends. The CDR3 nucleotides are TGCGCCAGCAGCCAAGAAATGCGCATTCAATCCTACGAGCAGTACTTC. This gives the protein CASSQEMRIQSYEQYF.

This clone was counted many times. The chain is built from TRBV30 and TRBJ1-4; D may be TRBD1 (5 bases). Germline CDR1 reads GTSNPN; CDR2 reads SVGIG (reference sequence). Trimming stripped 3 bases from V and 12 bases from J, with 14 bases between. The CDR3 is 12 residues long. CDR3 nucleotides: TGTGCCTGGAGAGACAAAGGGGTCCAACTGTTTTTT. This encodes CAWRDKGVQLFF.

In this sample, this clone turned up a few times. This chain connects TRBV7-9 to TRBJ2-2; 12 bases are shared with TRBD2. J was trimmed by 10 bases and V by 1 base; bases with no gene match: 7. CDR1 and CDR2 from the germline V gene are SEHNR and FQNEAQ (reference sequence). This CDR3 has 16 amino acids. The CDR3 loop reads CASSLETSGSRVELFF. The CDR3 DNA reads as TGTGCCAGCAGCTTAGAGACTAGCGGGAGTCGAGTGGAGCTGTTTTTT.

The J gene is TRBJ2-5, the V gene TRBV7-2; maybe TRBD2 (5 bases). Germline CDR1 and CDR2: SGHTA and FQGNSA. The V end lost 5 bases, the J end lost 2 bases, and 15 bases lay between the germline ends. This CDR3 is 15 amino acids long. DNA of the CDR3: TGTGCCAGCAGCACCCAGAGGACTCCTCAAGAGACCCAGTACTTC. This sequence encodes CASSTQRTPQETQYF.

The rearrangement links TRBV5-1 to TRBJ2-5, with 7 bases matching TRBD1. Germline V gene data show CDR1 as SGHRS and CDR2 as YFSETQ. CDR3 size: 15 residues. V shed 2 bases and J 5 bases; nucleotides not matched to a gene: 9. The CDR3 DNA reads TGCGCCAGCAGCTTCTATCCCACAGGGGCTGAGACCCAGTACTTC. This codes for CASSFYPTGAETQYF.

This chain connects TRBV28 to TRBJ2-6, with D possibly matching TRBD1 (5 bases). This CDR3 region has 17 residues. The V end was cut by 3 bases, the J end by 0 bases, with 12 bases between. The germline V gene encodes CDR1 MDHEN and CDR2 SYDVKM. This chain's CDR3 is CASSLLTARSGANVLTF. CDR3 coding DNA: TGTGCCAGCAGTTTGCTGACAGCTCGCTCTGGGGCCAACGTCCTGACTTTC.

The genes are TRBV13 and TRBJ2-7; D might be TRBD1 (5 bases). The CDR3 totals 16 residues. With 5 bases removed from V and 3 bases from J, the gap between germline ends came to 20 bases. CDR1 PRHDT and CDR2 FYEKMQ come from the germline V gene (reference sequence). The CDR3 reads CASSPPVRQYNYEQYF. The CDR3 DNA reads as TGTGCCAGCAGCCCCCCCGTCCGACAGTATAACTACGAGCAGTACTTC.

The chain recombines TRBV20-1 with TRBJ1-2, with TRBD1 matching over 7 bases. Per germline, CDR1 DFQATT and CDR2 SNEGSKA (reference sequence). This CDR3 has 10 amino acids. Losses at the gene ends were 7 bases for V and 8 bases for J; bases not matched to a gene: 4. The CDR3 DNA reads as TGCAGTGTAGGGGGCTGGGGCTACACCTTC. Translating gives CSVGGWGYTF.